The next 9 T cell receptor beta chains were all read from a single sample in a study of shared clonotypes between healthy human individuals (dated by TCRdb to the early 2020s). The library was prepared using the immunoSEQ multiplex PCR assay. Drawn from immuneACCESS, this table holds only the in-frame rearrangements with V and J called that TCRdb kept. Clones are partly lost; checked studies trace under half to an unresolved V gene and leave the rest unexplained. Counted in this sample were about 960,000 clones; 70% to 85% of them appeared once. Roughly 1.5% of the sample is held by the ten biggest clonotypes. The material sequenced was memory CD4+ T cells sorted from blood. The intended sense of this specimen's cell subset or site label: CD45RA-negative fraction. The receptors were gathered from a man between 18 and 29 years old in good health.

The chain recombines TRBV7-9 with TRBJ2-5, with 11 positions matching TRBD2. CDR1 and CDR2 (germline): SEHNR, FQNEAQ (reference sequence). CDR3 length: 17 residues. V was pared by 5 bases and J by 4 bases, with 12 bases of the junction left unmatched. The CDR3 DNA is TGTGCCAGCAGCCCCTTGACTAGCGGGAAAGGAAGAGAGACCCAGTACTTC. Translated, it gives CASSPLTSGKGRETQYF.

This clone is a singleton in its sample. The chain links TRBV30 to TRBJ2-1; 7 positions agree with TRBD2. Germline V lookup: CDR1 GTSNPN, CDR2 SVGIG (reference sequence). V shed 1 base, J shed 11 bases, and the junction held 2 bases outside the gene matches. The CDR3 has 11 amino acids. The CDR3 here is CAWSGTRKQFF. CDR3 DNA: TGTGCCTGGAGTGGGACTAGAAAGCAGTTCTTC.

This sequence joins TRBV19 and TRBJ2-2, with TRBD2 matching over 7 bases. The germline V gene encodes CDR1 LNHDA and CDR2 SQIVND (reference sequence). The V and J ends lost 4 bases and 0 bases, in that order; junction bases with no gene match: 2. The CDR3 covers 15 residues. In nucleotides, the CDR3 is TGTGCCAGTAGTAAAGCGGGGACGAACACCGGGGAGCTGTTTTTT. This codes for CASSKAGTNTGELFF. Combining the CDR3 with reference TRBV19 and TRBJ2-2 gives the whole variable domain DGGITQSPKYLFRKEGQNVTLSCEQNLNHDAMYWYRQDPGQGLRLIYYSQIVNDFQKGDIAEGYSVSREKKESFPLTVTSAQKNPTAFYLCASSKAGTNTGELFFGEGSRLTVL.

The chain joins TRBV27 to TRBJ1-1; D is perhaps TRBD1 (6 bases). Germline values: CDR1 MNHEY, CDR2 SMNVEV (reference sequence). The CDR3 sequence is 14 residues long. V was shortened by 3 bases and J by 3 bases, with 11 bases between the two germline ends. The CDR3 DNA reads as TGTGCCAGCAGTTTTAAGGGGGGGCACACTGAAGCTTTCTTT. This encodes CASSFKGGHTEAFF.

This clone was seen just once. The gene calls are TRBV5-4 and TRBJ1-1; D might be TRBD1 (5 bases). Trimming took off 4 bases at V and 4 bases at J, with 17 bases between the two ends. Per the germline V gene, CDR1 is SGHNT and CDR2 is YYREEE (reference sequence). The CDR3 is 15 residues long. As DNA, the CDR3 is TGTGCCAGCAGCGTCCAGGTCGGAGGGGTCACTGAAGCTTTCTTT. This translates into CASSVQVGGVTEAFF.

The chain has TRBV5-1 and TRBJ2-3, with D perhaps given as TRBD1 or TRBD2 (5 bases each). CDR3 size: 15 residues. Trimming shortened V by 0 bases and J by 2 bases, and 10 bases separated the two germline ends. Germline CDR1 and CDR2: SGHRS and YFSETQ. CDR3 loop: CASSLATGPTDTQYF. The CDR3 DNA sequence: TGCGCCAGCAGCTTGGCAACGGGACCCACAGATACGCAGTATTTT.

To note about this clone: Other DNA sequences from this sample encode an identical CDR3 as well. The chain carries TRBV7-2 and TRBJ2-1, with TRBD2 as a possible D gene (6 bases). Trimming removed 6 bases at V and 2 bases at J, with 14 bases between. The CDR3 is 15 amino acids. Germline V lookup: CDR1 SGHTA, CDR2 FQGNSA. CDR3 DNA: TGTGCCAGCAGTAAAGTAGCGGAACCCTACAATGAGCAGTTCTTC. Its protein product is CASSKVAEPYNEQFF.

The chain combines TRBV29-1 with TRBJ1-2; 7 bases fit TRBD1. The CDR3 is made up of 14 amino acids. With V trimmed by 3 bases and J by 4 bases, 8 bases remained unmatched. CDR1 and CDR2 from the germline V gene are SQVTM and ANQGSEA. CDR3 residues: CSVDPTGKGYGYTF. DNA for the CDR3: TGCAGCGTTGACCCGACAGGGAAGGGCTATGGCTACACCTTC.

This clone showed up just once. The chain carries TRBV7-9 and TRBJ1-1; 7 bases fit TRBD1. The germline V gene has CDR1 SEHNR and CDR2 FQNEAQ (reference sequence). V was pared by 2 bases and J by 4 bases, with 4 bases of the junction left unmatched. The CDR3 spans 14 residues. CDR3: CASSLISGGTEAFF. In nucleotides, the CDR3 is TGTGCCAGCAGCTTAATTTCAGGGGGCACTGAAGCTTTCTTT.